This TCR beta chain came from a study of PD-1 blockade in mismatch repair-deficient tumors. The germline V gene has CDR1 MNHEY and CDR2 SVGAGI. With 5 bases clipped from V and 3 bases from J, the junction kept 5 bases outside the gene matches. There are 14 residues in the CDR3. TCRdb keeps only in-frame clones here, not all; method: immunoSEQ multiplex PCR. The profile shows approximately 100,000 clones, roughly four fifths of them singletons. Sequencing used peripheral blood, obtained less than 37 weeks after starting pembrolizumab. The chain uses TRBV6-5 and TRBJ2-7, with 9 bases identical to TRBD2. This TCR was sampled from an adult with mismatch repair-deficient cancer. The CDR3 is CASSEGTSRYEQYF. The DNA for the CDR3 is TGTGCCAGCAGTGAGGGGACTAGCCGCTACGAGCAGTACTTC.